The clone carrying this T cell receptor beta chain was detected only once. Its antigen is currently unknown. The data are from a study of brain T cells in children with intractable seizures. Study findings and constraints: Only CDR3 sequence similarity suggested viral specificity, without known HCMV serostatus.

Germline-derived CDR1 and CDR2 are SGDLS and YYNGEE. This CDR3 is built from 14 residues. V was clipped by 2 bases and J by 6 bases, with 13 bases between them. Measured with immunoSEQ multiplex PCR; TCRdb has only the in-frame clones, and not every one. The sample records about 80,000 clones, around 91% being singletons. The sequenced cases were selected for having the highest brain T cell transcript signatures. Patients received at least one anti-epileptic drug before surgery. This material consisted of peripheral blood, taken at surgery. The rearrangement joins TRBV9 to TRBJ2-3; the D is unclear. This clonotype was obtained from a girl aged 2 to 10 with Rasmussen encephalitis and intractable seizures. The chain's CDR3 is CASSVGRARDTQYF. The DNA of the CDR3 is TGTGCCAGCAGCGTGGGCCGGGCGAGGGATACGCAGTATTTT.